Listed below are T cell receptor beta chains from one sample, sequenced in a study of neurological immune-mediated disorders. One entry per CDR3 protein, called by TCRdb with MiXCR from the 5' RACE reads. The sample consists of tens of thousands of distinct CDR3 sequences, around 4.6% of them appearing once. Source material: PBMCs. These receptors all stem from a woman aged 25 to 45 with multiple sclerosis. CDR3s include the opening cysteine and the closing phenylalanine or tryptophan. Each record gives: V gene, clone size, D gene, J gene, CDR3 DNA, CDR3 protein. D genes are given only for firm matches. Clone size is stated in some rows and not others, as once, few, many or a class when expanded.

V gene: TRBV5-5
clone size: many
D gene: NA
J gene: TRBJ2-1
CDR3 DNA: TGTGCCAGCAGCTTGGGGTGGGGGCACGATGAGCAGTTCTTC
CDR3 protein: CASSLGWGHDEQFF

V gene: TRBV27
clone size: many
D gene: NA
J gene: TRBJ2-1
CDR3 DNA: TGTGCCAGCAGTTTATTCTTTAGGGATGAGCAGTTCTTC
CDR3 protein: CASSLFFRDEQFF

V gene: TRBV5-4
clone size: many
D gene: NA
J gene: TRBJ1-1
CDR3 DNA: TGTGCCAGCAGCTTGCGTCCAGACACTGAAGCTTTCTTT
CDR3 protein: CASSLRPDTEAFF

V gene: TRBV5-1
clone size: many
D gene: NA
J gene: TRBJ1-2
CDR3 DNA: TGCGCCAGCAGCGAGGAAAGAGGACCTAACTATGGCTACACCTTC
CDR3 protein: CASSEERGPNYGYTF

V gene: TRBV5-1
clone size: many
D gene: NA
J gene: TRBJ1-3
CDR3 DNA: TGCGCCAGCAGCTTGGTGGGCAGCTCTGGAAACACCATATATTTT
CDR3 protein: CASSLVGSSGNTIYF

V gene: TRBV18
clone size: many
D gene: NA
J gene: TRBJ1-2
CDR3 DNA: TGTGCCAGCTCACCGGGTCGTTTCCAGTTCTATGGCTACACCTTC
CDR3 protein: CASSPGRFQFYGYTF

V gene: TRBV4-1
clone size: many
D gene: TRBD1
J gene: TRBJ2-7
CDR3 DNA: TGCGCCAGCAGCCGAGACCCACAGGGGGTAGGCGAGCAGTACTTC
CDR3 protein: CASSRDPQGVGEQYF

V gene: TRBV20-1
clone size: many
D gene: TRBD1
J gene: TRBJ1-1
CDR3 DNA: TGCAGTATCGGGACAGCTACTGAAGCTTTCTTT
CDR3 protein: CSIGTATEAFF

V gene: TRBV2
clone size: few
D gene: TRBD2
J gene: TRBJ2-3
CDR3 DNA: TGTGCCAGCCGAGGAGTAACGGGGGGGTCCACAGATACGCAGTATTTT
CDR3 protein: CASRGVTGGSTDTQYF

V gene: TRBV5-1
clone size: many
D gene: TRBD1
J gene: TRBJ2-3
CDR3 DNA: TGCGCCAGCAGCTTGGCCGGGACAGGAGAAGGTACGCAGTATTTT
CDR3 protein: CASSLAGTGEGTQYF

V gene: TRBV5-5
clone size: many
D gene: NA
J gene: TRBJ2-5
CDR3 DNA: TGTGCCAGCAGCTTGGGGCAAAACCAAGAGACCCAGTACTTC
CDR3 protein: CASSLGQNQETQYF

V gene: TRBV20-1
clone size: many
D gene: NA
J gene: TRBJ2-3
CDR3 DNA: TGCAGTGCTCCCCTGCGGGCAGATACGCAGTATTTT
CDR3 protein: CSAPLRADTQYF

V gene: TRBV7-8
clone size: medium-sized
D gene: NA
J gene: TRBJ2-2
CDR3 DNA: TGTGCCAGCAAGTGGTCCGGGGAGCTGTTTTTT
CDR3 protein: CASKWSGELFF

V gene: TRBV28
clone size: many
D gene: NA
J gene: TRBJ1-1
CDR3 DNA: TGTGCCAGCAGTCCCGAACAGGGAAGGCGGAACACTGAAGCTTTCTTT
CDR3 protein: CASSPEQGRRNTEAFF

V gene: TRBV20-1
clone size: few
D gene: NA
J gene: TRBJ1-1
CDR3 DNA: TGCAGTGCTAGTTCGTGGAGGGTGAGCACTGAAGCTTTCTTT
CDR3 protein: CSASSWRVSTEAFF

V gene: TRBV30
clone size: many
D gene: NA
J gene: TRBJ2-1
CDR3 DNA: TGTGCCTGGAATGGTGGGAGCCTCAATGAGCAGTTCTTC
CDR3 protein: CAWNGGSLNEQFF

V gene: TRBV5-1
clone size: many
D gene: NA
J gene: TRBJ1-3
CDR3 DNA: TGCGCCAGCAGCTTGGAGGGGAACTCTGGAAACACCATATATTTT
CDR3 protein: CASSLEGNSGNTIYF

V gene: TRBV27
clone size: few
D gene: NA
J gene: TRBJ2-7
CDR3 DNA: TGTGCCAGCCGCTCTTCCGTGAAGGCCTACGAGCAGTACTTC
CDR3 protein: CASRSSVKAYEQYF

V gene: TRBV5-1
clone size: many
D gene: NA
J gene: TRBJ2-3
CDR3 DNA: TGCGCCAGCAGCGACCCTAGCACAGATACGCAGTATTTT
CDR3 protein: CASSDPSTDTQYF

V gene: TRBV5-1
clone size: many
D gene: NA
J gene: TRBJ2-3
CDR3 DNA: TGCGCCAGCAGCCTGGACCGCCCCACAGATACGCAGTATTTT
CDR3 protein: CASSLDRPTDTQYF

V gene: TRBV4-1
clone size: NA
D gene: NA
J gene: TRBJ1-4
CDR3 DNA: TGCGCCAGCAGCCGGGACCCTTCTTCACTCAGGGAAAAACTGTTTTTT
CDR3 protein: CASSRDPSSLREKLFF

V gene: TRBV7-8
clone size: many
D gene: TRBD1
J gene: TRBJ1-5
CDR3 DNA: TGTGCCAGCAGCTTCCTCCCAGGGGACAGTCAGCCCCAGCATTTT
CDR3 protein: CASSFLPGDSQPQHF

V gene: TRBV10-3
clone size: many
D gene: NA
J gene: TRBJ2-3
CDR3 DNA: TGTGCCATCAGTCCGACCTGGGAGCCTAGCACAGATACGCAGTATTTT
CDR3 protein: CAISPTWEPSTDTQYF

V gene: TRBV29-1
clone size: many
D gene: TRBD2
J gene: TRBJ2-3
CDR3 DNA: TGCAGCACCCGACTAGCGGGGTGGACAGATACGCAGTATTTT
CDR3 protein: CSTRLAGWTDTQYF

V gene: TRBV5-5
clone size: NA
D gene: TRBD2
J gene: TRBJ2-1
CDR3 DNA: TGTGCCAGCAGCCGGGGGGGCACCTTCTCCTACAATGAGCAGTTCTTC
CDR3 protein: CASSRGGTFSYNEQFF

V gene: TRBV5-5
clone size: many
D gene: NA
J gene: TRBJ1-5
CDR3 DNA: TGTGCCAGCAGCTTGGGGTTAGGGTTAGTTCAGCCCCAGCATTTT
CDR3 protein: CASSLGLGLVQPQHF

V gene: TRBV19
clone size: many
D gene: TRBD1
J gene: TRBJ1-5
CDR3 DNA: TGTGCCAGTAGTAGAGGGGGCAATGGCAATCAGCCCCAGCATTTT
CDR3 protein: CASSRGGNGNQPQHF

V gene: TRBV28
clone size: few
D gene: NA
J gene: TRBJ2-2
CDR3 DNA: TGTGCCAGCAGTTTAATGGGTGGGGAGCTGTTTTTT
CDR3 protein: CASSLMGGELFF

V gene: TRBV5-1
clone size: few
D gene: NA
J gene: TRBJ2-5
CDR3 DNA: TGCGCCAGCAACTCCCCGCAAGAGACCCAGTACTTC
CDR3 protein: CASNSPQETQYF

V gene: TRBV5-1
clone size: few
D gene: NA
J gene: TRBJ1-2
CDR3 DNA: TGCGCCAGCAGCTCGAACCCCCTCGGGGGCTATGGCTACACCTTC
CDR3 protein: CASSSNPLGGYGYTF

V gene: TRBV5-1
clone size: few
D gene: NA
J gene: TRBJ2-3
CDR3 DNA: TGCGCCAGCAGCTTAGCGCGCACAGATACGCAGTATTTT
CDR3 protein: CASSLARTDTQYF

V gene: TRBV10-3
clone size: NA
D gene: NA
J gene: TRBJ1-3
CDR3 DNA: TGTGCCATCAGCCCGATCGCACGAACTGGAAACACCATATATTTT
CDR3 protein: CAISPIARTGNTIYF

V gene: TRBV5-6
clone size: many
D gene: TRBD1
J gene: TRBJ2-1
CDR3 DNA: TGTGCCAGCAGCTTTAGACAGGGACCAATGTACAATGAGCAGTTCTTC
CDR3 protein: CASSFRQGPMYNEQFF

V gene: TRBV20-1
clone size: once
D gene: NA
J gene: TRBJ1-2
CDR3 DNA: TGCAGTGCTACAACAGGGTTAGTGGTCGATGGCTTCACCTTC
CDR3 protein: CSATTGLVVDGFTF

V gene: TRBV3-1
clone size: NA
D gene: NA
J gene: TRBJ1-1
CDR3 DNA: TGTGCCAGCAGCCCCAGCGGTCCTGAAGCTTTCTTT
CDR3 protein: CASSPSGPEAFF

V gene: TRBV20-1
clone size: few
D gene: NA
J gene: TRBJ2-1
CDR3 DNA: TGCAGTGCTAGTAGGACGCCGCAGTTCTTC
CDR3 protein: CSASRTPQFF

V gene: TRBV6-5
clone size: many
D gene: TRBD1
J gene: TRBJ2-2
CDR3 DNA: TGTGCCAGCAGTCGACAGGGAATGGGCACCGGGGAGCTGTTTTTT
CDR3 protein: CASSRQGMGTGELFF

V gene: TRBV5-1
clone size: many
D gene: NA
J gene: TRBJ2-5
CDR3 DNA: TGCGCCAGCAGCTACGATGTGGGAGCGTTGGAGACCCAGTACTTC
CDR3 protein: CASSYDVGALETQYF

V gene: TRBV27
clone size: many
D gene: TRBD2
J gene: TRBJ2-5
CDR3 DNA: TGTGCCAGCCGCCTAGCGGGGACCCAAGAGACCCAGTACTTC
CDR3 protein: CASRLAGTQETQYF

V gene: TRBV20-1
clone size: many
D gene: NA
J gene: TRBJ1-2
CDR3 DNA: TGCAGTGCTAGAGTGGCCCATTACGAGGGTGGCTACACCTTC
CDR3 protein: CSARVAHYEGGYTF

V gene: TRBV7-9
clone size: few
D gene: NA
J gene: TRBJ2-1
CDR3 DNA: TGTGCCAGCAGCGTAGGGACGGACCAGCGGAATGAGCAGTTCTTC
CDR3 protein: CASSVGTDQRNEQFF

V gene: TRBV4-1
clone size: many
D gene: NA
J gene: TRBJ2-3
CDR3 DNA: TGCGCCAGCAGCCCCCCCCGGGGTATTGTAGGGGCAGATACGCAGTATTTT
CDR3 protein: CASSPPRGIVGADTQYF

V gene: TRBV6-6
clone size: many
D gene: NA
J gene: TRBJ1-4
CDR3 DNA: TGTGCCAGCAGAGGGGGGAGGGATGAAAAACTGTTTTTT
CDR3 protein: CASRGGRDEKLFF

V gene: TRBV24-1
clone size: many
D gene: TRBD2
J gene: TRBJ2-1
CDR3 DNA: TGTGCCACCGCGGGGGGGGATAGCTCCTACAATGAGCAGTTCTTC
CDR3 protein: CATAGGDSSYNEQFF

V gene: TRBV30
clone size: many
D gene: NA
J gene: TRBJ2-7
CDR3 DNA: TGTGCCTGGAGGGGCCGGGCCGCAGGCTACGAGCAGTACTTC
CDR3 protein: CAWRGRAAGYEQYF

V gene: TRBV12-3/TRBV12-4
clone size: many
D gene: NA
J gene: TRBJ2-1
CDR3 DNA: TGTGCCAGCAGTTCAGGCGGTGCGGCTGAGCAGTTCTTC
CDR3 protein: CASSSGGAAEQFF

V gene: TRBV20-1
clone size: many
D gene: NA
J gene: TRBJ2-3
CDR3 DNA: TGCAGTGCTAGAGATCCGGGAGAGGGCACAGATACGCAGTATTTT
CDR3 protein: CSARDPGEGTDTQYF

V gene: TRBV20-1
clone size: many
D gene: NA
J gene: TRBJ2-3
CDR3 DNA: TGCAGTGCTAGAGGCAAACGGGGGCACAGCACAGATACGCAGTATTTT
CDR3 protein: CSARGKRGHSTDTQYF

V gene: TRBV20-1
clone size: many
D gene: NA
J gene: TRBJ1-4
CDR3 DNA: TGCAGTGCTAGCCGCAGGGGAGCTAATGAAAAACTGTTTTTT
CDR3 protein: CSASRRGANEKLFF